This passage covers 22 T cell receptor beta chains from one sample sequenced in a study of patients and donors after allogeneic stem cell transplantation (dated by TCRdb to between 2020 and 2021). Receptor libraries were prepared by RT-PCR. The instrument given in TCRdb is NextSeq 550. TCRdb ran its own pipeline on the public reads, namely fastp trimming at Q25 and MiXCR clone calling, and kept in-frame beta chains. Records with the same CDR3 protein are collapsed into one entry carrying the most frequent genes and DNA. In all, the sample holds 110,000 or so distinct CDR3 sequences, and over 30% of those were seen once. The ten most abundant clones make up under 30% of the sample. The specimen was blood, either unsorted or a sorted T cell fraction (not recorded which). The receptors derive from a human donor who was either an allogeneic HSCT recipient or a stem cell or donor lymphocyte infusion donor (not recorded which). It is not recorded whose cells these are; they may come from a transplant donor.

The chain carries TRBV15 and TRBJ2-1; TRBD2 aligns across 7 bases. V trimming: 0 bases; J trimming: 8 bases; junction bases outside the gene matches: 10. CDR1 is LNHNV and CDR2 is YYDKDF in the germline V gene (reference sequence). The CDR3 spans 16 residues. CDR3 region: CATSRDLAGVSDEQFF. The CDR3 DNA follows: TGTGCCACCAGCAGAGATTTGGCGGGAGTTTCTGATGAGCAGTTCTTC.

This clonotype was picked up a small number of times. The chain employs TRBV20-1 and TRBJ2-7; TRBD1 or TRBD2 may be the D gene (5 bases each). The CDR3 has 13 residues. Germline V gene data show CDR1 as DFQATT and CDR2 as SNEGSKA (reference sequence). The ends were cut back, 3 bases at V and 2 bases at J, with 11 bases in the middle. CDR3 loop: CSARGVATYEQYF. The CDR3 coding sequence is TGCAGTGCTAGGGGGGTAGCGACCTACGAGCAGTACTTC.

J is TRBJ2-3 and V is TRBV12-3 or TRBV12-4, with a weak D call TRBD2 (6 bases). Between the trimmed V and J ends, which lost 6 bases and 2 bases, there was a span of 12 bases. CDR3 size: 14 residues. The CDR3 loop is CASSFGRNTDTQYF. Here the CDR3 DNA reads TGTGCCAGCAGCTTCGGGAGAAACACAGATACGCAGTATTTT.

The rearrangement uses TRBV24-1 and TRBJ2-1; D ambiguous. Germline V gene lookup returns CDR1 KGHDR and CDR2 SFDVKD. With 7 bases removed from V and 5 bases from J, the gap between germline ends came to 11 bases. The CDR3 spans 13 residues. The CDR3 loop is CATRKGTHNEQFF. Here the CDR3 DNA reads TGTGCCACCAGAAAAGGTACACACAATGAGCAGTTCTTC.

This clonotype has just a few counts. A read error may produce the germline difference seen at one junction end. This chain's CDR3 is CASSLVGETQYF. CDR3 DNA sequence: TGCGCCAGCAGCTTGGTAGGCGAGACCCAGTACTTC. J is TRBJ2-5 and V is TRBV7-2; unclear D gene. The CDR3 loop spans 12 amino acids. The germline gives CDR1 SGHTA, CDR2 FQGNSA.

The chain uses TRBV27 and TRBJ2-3, with 9 bases lining up with TRBD1. Germline values: CDR1 MNHEY, CDR2 SMNVEV (reference sequence). This CDR3 is 14 amino acids long. Trimming at V came to 5 bases and at J to 11 bases, leaving 11 bases not matched to a gene. This CDR3 is CASSPMGDRDLQYF. CDR3 coding DNA: TGTGCCAGCAGTCCTATGGGGGACAGGGATCTGCAGTATTTT.

This clonotype has just a few counts. This chain connects TRBV7-2 to TRBJ1-6; no definite D call. The germline V gene encodes CDR1 SGHTA and CDR2 FQGNSA. The CDR3 has 12 residues. The V and J ends lost 5 bases and 5 bases respectively, with 4 bases between them. In nucleotides, the CDR3 is TGTGCCAGCAGCAGAAATAATTCACCCCTCCACTTT. This translates into CASSRNNSPLHF.

This clonotype was seen a few times. A read error may produce the germline difference seen at one junction end. V and J are TRBV7-7 and TRBJ2-2, with 7 bases matching TRBD2. Looked up from germline, CDR1 is SSHAT and CDR2 is FNYEAQ (reference sequence). The CDR3 has 15 residues. The DNA for the CDR3 is TGTGCTAGCAGTCGAAGCGGGGCGAACACCGGGGAGCTGTTTTTT. Residues: CASSRSGANTGELFF.

The V and J genes are TRBV12-3 or TRBV12-4 and TRBJ2-2, with D uncertain. The CDR3 is 11 amino acids. Trimming removed 7 bases from V and 6 bases from J, with 6 bases in between. CDR3 loop: CASNRAGELFF. The CDR3 coding sequence is TGTGCCAGCAATCGGGCCGGGGAGCTGTTTTTT.

The rearrangement joins TRBV7-3 to TRBJ2-2; maybe TRBD2 (5 bases). CDR1 is SGHTA, CDR2 FQGTGA, per germline. The CDR3 runs 14 residues. Trimming cost V 0 bases and J 7 bases, with 9 bases left between them. The DNA for the CDR3 is TGTGCCAGCAGCTTAACGCCGGGGTACGGGGAGCTGTTTTTT. Amino acids: CASSLTPGYGELFF.

The V and J genes are TRBV12-3 or TRBV12-4 and TRBJ2-4, with D possibly being TRBD2 (5 bases). The CDR3 has 17 amino acids. V was cut by 6 bases and J by 0 bases, with 18 bases left in between. The CDR3 here is CASRGDSGSAAKNIQYF. The CDR3 DNA reads TGTGCCAGCAGAGGCGATTCGGGGTCTGCAGCCAAAAACATTCAGTACTTC.

The genes are TRBV12-3 or TRBV12-4 and TRBJ1-5, with 8 bases that match TRBD1. V dropped 6 bases and J dropped 3; count of bases not matched to a gene: 4. This CDR3 is built from 14 residues. This chain's CDR3 is CASRQDRDNQPQHF. The CDR3 DNA is TGTGCCAGCAGACAGGACAGGGACAATCAGCCCCAGCATTTT.

This chain uses TRBV24-1 with TRBJ2-5, with 9 nucleotides matching TRBD1. The V gene's germline CDR1 is KGHDR and CDR2 SFDVKD. The CDR3 has 15 residues. After removal of 4 bases from V and 5 bases from J, the junction contained 7 bases not matched to a gene. As DNA, the CDR3 is TGTGCCACCAGTGAGCCCGGGACAGGGAAGGAGACCCAGTACTTC. This translates into CATSEPGTGKETQYF.

In its sample, this clonotype was seen many times. This rearrangement joins TRBV12-3 or TRBV12-4 to TRBJ1-5; unclear D gene. This CDR3 comprises 13 residues. Between the trimmed V and J ends, which lost 5 bases and 6 bases, there was a span of 11 bases. This chain's CDR3 is CASSPPGFQPQHF. In DNA, the CDR3 is TGTGCCAGCAGTCCCCCGGGGTTTCAGCCCCAGCATTTT.

This clonotype was recorded a few times. The chain joins TRBV3-1 to TRBJ1-1; D may be TRBD1 (6 bases). The CDR3 runs to 16 residues. The V and J ends lost 1 base and 5 bases respectively, with 17 bases between them. CDR1 is LGHDT and CDR2 is YNNKEL in the germline V gene (reference sequence). The CDR3 loop reads CASSQGVSGHRTEAFF. CDR3 nucleotide sequence: TGTGCCAGCAGCCAAGGAGTGTCGGGACACCGGACTGAAGCTTTCTTT.

The chain combines TRBV20-1 with TRBJ1-1, with D possibly being TRBD1 (6 bases). CDR3 size: 14 residues. The germline gives CDR1 DFQATT, CDR2 SNEGSKA (reference sequence). Between the trimmed V and J ends, which lost 5 bases and 4 bases, there was a span of 17 bases. The DNA for the CDR3 is TGCAGTGCTTCTATACAGGGTTGGAGCACTGAAGCTTTCTTT. Its translation: CSASIQGWSTEAFF.

V and J are TRBV18 and TRBJ1-1, with D perhaps TRBD1 (6 bases). Trimming removed 0 bases at V and 4 bases at J, with 15 bases between. Germline V CDR1 and CDR2: KGHSH, LQKENI. The CDR3 loop spans 16 amino acids. The CDR3 region is CASSPPPTGIRTEAFF. In DNA, the CDR3 is TGTGCCAGCTCACCACCTCCTACAGGGATCCGCACTGAAGCTTTCTTT.

V usage is TRBV12-3 or TRBV12-4 and J usage is TRBJ1-5, with a weak D call TRBD1 (6 bases). The V and J ends lost 3 bases and 11 bases respectively, with 23 bases between them. The CDR3 length is 16 residues. The CDR3 loop reads CASSLKRGQQRPAQHF. DNA of the CDR3: TGTGCCAGCAGTTTGAAAAGGGGACAACAACGGCCGGCCCAGCATTTT.

The V gene is TRBV5-1, the J gene TRBJ2-3, with D possibly TRBD2 on 6 matching bases. Germline CDR1 reads SGHRS; CDR2 reads YFSETQ. This CDR3 has 15 amino acids. V was pared by 0 bases and J by 5 bases, with 13 bases between. CDR3 residues: CASSLAGRGGDTQYF. The CDR3 nucleotides read TGCGCCAGCAGCTTGGCCGGGAGAGGTGGAGATACGCAGTATTTT. The full variable domain, completed using reference TRBV5-1 and TRBJ2-3, is KAGVTQTPRYLIKTRGQQVTLSCSPISGHRSVSWYQQTPGQGLQFLFEYFSETQRNKGNFPGRFSGRQFSNSRSEMNVSTLELGDSALYLCASSLAGRGGDTQYFGPGTRLTVL.

This clonotype was seen at least ten times. This rearrangement joins TRBV12-3 or TRBV12-4 to TRBJ1-1; D call uncertain. The CDR3 consists of 14 residues. Trimming removed 6 bases at V and 1 base at J, with 12 bases between. CDR3 residues: CASRVREANTEAFF. Here the CDR3 DNA reads TGTGCCAGCAGAGTGAGGGAGGCGAACACTGAAGCTTTCTTT.

This clonotype was counted a few times. The chain joins TRBV20-1 to TRBJ1-4, with D unclear. The germline CDR1 and CDR2 sequences are DFQATT and SNEGSKA (reference sequence). The CDR3 is made up of 14 amino acids. Trimming took 6 bases from V and 0 from J, leaving 11 bases between them. In nucleotides, the CDR3 is TGCAGTGCCCGGGCAGGAGCAACTAATGAAAAACTGTTTTTT. Its translation is CSARAGATNEKLFF.

The sample holds a few counts of this clonotype. The V call is TRBV12-3 or TRBV12-4, the J call TRBJ1-2, with D perhaps matching TRBD1 (5 bases). The CDR3 loop spans 15 amino acids. V lost 3 bases, J lost 8 bases, and 19 bases lay in between. In nucleotides, the CDR3 is TGTGCCAGCAGTTTGACCGGGACCCCGCGACGCGGCTACACCTTC. Its translation is CASSLTGTPRRGYTF.